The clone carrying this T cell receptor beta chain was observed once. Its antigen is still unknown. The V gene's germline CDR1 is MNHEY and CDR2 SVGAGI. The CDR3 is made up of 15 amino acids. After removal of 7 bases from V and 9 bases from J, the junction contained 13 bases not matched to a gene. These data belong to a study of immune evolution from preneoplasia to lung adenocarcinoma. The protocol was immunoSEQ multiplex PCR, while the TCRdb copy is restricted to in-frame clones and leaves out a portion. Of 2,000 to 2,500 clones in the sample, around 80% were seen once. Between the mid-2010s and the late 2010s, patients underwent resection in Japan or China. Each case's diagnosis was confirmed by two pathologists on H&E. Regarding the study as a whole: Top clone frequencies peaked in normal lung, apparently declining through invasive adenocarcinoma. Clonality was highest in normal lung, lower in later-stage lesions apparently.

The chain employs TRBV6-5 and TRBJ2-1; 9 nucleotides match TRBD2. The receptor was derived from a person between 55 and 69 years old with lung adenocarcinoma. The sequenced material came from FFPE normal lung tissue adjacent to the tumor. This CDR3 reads CASTKAGGRAVEQFF. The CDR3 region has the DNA TGTGCCAGCACCAAGGCTGGCGGGAGGGCGGTTGAGCAGTTCTTC.